This T cell receptor beta chain was captured in a study of T cell changes during pregnancy in multiple sclerosis (dated by TCRdb to about 2019). Study-level background: Changes in the T cell repertoire over the course of pregnancy were examined in this study in women with multiple sclerosis.

Libraries were prepared through the immunoSEQ multiplex PCR assay. Here the immuneACCESS table is served through TCRdb, limited to in-frame sequences with V and J called. Missing clones are a known gap in these copies; in checked studies unresolved V genes cover under half, and the rest lacks a known reason. Recorded for this sample are 70,000 to 95,000 clones; 75% to 95% of them occurred a single time. Of the sample, about 0.52% falls within the top ten clones. The germline V gene supplies CDR1 LGHNA and CDR2 YSLEER. V loses 1 base at its end and J loses 6 bases; junction bases beyond the gene matches: 4. The CDR3 runs 15 amino acids, cysteine and phenylalanine included. Only CDR3 DNA is held: 45 bases, read in frame from base 1. Concerning this clone itself: The clone's antigen remains unknown. Per-nucleotide qualities are absent, and no much larger clonotype sits a single base away.

Material: CD4+ T cells from peripheral blood mononuclear cells, obtained in the second trimester of pregnancy. The TCR originated in a female donor with multiple sclerosis, enrolled in a pregnancy study. The sequence is built from TRBV4-3 and TRBJ2-2, and TRBD1 aligns with 8 junction nucleotides. The nucleotide sequence reads TGCGCCAGCAGCCAAGGATGGACAGGGCCCGGGGAGCTGTTTTTT. Its protein is CASSQGWTGPGELFF.